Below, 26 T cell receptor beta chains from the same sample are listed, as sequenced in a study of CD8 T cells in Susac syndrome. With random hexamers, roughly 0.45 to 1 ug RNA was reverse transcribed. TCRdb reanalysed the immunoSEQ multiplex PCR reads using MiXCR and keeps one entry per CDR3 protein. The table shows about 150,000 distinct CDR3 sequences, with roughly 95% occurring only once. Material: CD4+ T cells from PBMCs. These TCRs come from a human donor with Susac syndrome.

This CDR3 reads CAISESGLAGGNEQFF. The CDR3 DNA is TGTGCCATCAGTGAGTCGGGGCTAGCGGGAGGAAATGAGCAGTTCTTC. The chain has TRBV10-3 and TRBJ2-1; TRBD2 matches 11 bases. Trimming at V came to 0 bases and at J to 7 bases, leaving 5 bases not matched to a gene. This CDR3 is 16 amino acids long. Germline V gene lookup returns CDR1 ENHRY and CDR2 SYGVKD.

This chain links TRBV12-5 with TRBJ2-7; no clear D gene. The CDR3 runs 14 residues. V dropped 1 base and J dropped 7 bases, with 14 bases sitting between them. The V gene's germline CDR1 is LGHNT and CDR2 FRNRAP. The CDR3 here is CASGLGTAGREQYF. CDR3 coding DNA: TGTGCTAGTGGTTTGGGGACCGCCGGGCGGGAGCAGTACTTC.

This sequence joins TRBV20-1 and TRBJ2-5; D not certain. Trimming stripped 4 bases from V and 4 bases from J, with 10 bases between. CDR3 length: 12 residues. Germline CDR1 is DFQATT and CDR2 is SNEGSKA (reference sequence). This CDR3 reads CSATDVAETQYF. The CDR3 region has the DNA TGCAGTGCTACGGACGTAGCAGAGACCCAGTACTTC.

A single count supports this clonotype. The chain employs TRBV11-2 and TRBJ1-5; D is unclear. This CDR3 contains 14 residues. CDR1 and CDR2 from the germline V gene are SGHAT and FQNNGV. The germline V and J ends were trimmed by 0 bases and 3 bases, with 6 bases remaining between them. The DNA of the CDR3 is TGTGCCAGCAGCTTAGACAGGAACAATCAGCCCCAGCATTTT. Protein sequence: CASSLDRNNQPQHF. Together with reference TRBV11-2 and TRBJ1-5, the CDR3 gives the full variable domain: EAGVAQSPRYKIIEKRQSVAFWCNPISGHATLYWYQQILGQGPKLLIQFQNNGVVDDSQLPKDRFSAERLKGVDSTLKIQPAKLEDSAVYLCASSLDRNNQPQHFGDGTRLSIL.

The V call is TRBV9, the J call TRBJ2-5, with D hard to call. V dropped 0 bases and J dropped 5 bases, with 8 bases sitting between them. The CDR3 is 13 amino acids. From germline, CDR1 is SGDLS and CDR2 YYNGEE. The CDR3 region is CASSVAPLETQYF. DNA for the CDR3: TGTGCCAGCAGCGTAGCCCCGCTGGAGACCCAGTACTTC.

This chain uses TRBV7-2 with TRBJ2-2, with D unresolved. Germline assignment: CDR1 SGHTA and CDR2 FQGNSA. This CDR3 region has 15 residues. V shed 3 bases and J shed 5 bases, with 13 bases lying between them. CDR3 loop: CASSLAPPGTGELFF. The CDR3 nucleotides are TGTGCCAGCAGCTTGGCTCCTCCCGGGACCGGGGAGCTGTTTTTT.

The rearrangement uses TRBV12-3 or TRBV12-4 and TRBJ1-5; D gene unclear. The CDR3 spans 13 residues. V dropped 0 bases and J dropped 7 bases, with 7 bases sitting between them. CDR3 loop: CASSLASGQPQHF. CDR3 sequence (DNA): TGTGCCAGCAGTTTAGCTTCGGGGCAGCCCCAGCATTTT.

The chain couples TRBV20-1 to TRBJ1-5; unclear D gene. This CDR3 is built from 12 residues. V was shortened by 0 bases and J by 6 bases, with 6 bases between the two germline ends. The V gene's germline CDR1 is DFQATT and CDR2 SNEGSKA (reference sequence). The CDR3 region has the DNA TGCAGTGCTAGAGATTTGGGTCAGCCCCAGCATTTT. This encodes CSARDLGQPQHF.

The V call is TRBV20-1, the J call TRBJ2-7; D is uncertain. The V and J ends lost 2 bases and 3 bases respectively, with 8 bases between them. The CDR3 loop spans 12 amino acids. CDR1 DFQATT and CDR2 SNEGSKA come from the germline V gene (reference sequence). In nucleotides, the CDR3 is TGCAGTGCTAGATGGGCCAGCTACGAGCAGTACTTC. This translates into CSARWASYEQYF.

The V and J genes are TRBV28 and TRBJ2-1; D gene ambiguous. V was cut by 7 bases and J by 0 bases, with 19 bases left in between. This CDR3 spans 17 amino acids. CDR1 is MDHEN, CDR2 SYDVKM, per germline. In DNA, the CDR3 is TGTGCCAGCACCTCCTCAGGATCTGTCAGCTCCTACAATGAGCAGTTCTTC. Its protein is CASTSSGSVSSYNEQFF.

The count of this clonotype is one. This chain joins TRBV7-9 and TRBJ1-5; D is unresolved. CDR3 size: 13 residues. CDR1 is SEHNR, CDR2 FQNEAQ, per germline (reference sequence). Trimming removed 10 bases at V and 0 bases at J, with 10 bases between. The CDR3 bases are TGTGCCACCGGAGCAGATAGCAATCAGCCCCAGCATTTT. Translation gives CATGADSNQPQHF.

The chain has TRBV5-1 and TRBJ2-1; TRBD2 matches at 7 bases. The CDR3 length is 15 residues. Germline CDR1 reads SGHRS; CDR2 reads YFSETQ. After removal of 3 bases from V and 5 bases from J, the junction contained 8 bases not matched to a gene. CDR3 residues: CASSSRAGEHNEQFF. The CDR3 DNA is TGCGCCAGCAGCTCCAGGGCGGGGGAACACAATGAGCAGTTCTTC.

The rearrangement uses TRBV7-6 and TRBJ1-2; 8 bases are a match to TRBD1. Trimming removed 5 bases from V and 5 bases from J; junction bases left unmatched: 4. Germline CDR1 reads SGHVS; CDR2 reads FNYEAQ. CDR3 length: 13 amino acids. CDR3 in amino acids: CASSPGTGYGYTF. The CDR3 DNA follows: TGTGCCAGCAGCCCCGGGACAGGATATGGCTACACCTTC.

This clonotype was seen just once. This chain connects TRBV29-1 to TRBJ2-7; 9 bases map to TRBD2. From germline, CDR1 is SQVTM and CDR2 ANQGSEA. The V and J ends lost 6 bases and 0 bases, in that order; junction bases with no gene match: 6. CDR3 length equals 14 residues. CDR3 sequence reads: CSVARGGSSYEQYF. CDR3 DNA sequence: TGCAGCGTGGCGCGGGGGGGGTCCTCCTACGAGCAGTACTTC.

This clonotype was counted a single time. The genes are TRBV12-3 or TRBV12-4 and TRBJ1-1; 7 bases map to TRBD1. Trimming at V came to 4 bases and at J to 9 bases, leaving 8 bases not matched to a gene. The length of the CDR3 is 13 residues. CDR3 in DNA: TGTGCCAGCAGTTCGAAACAGGGGACCCAAGCTTTCTTT. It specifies CASSSKQGTQAFF.

The CDR3 is CASSPAAQRLNSPLHF. CDR3 sequence (DNA): TGTGCCAGCAGCCCAGCGGCCCAGCGACTTAATTCACCCCTCCACTTT. The chain links TRBV9 to TRBJ1-6; no clear D. CDR1 and CDR2 (germline): SGDLS, YYNGEE. Trimming pared 4 bases from V and 6 bases from J, leaving 17 bases between. The CDR3 is 16 amino acids.

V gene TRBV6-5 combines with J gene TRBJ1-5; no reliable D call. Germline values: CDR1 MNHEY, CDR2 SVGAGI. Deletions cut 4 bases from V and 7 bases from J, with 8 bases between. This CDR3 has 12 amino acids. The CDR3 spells CASSFPGQPQHF. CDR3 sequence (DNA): TGTGCCAGCAGTTTTCCCGGACAGCCCCAGCATTTT.

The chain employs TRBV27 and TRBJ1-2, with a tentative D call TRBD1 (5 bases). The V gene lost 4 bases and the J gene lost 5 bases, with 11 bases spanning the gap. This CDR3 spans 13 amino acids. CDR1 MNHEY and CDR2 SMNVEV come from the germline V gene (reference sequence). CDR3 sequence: CASSSTALYGYTF. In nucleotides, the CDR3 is TGTGCCAGCAGTTCGACAGCCTTATATGGCTACACCTTC.

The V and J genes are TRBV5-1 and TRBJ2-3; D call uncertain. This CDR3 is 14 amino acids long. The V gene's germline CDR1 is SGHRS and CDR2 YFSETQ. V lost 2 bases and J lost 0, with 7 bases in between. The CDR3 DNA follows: TGCGCCAGCAGCTTTGCACCTAGCACAGATACGCAGTATTTT. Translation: CASSFAPSTDTQYF.

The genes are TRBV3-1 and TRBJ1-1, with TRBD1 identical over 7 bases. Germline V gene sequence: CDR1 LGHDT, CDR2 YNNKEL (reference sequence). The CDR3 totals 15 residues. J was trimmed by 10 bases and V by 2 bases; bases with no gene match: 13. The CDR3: CASSQRFGQVERAFF. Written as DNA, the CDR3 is TGTGCCAGCAGCCAAAGGTTCGGACAGGTTGAGAGAGCTTTCTTT.

The CDR3 DNA is TGTGCCACCAGTGATTCATCCACAGATACGCAGTATTTT. This translates into CATSDSSTDTQYF. The chain recombines TRBV24-1 with TRBJ2-3; D gene ambiguous. Trimming pared 2 bases from V and 2 bases from J, leaving 4 bases between. The CDR3 totals 13 residues. Germline CDR1 reads KGHDR; CDR2 reads SFDVKD.

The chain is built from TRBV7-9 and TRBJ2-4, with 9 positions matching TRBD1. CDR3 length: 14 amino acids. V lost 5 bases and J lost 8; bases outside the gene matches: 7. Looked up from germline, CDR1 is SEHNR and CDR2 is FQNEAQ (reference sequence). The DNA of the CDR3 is TGTGCCAGCAGCACATTACAGGGGGCGGACATTCAGTACTTC. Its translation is CASSTLQGADIQYF.

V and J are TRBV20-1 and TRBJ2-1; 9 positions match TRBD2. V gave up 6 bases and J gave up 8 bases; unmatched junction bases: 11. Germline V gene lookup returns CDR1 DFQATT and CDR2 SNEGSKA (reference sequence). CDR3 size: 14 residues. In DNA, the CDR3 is TGCAGTGCCCCCAGGGGTGCGGGAGGGGATGAGCAGTTCTTC. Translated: CSAPRGAGGDEQFF.

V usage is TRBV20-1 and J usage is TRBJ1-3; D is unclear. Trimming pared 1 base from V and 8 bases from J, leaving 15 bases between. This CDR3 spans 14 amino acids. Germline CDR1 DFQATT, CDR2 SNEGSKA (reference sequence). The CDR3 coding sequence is TGCAGTGCTAGAGCCCGGGTCGAAGGTGACACCATATATTTT. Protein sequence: CSARARVEGDTIYF.

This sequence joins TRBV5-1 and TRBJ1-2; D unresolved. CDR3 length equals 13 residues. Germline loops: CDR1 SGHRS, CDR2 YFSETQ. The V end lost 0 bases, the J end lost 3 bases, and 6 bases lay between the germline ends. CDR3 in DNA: TGCGCCAGCAGCTTGGGTCGGGACTATGGCTACACCTTC. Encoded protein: CASSLGRDYGYTF.

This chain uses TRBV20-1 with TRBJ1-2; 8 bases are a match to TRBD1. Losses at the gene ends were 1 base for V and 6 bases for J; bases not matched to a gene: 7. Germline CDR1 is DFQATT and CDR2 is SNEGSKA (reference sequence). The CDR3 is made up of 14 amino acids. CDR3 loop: CSARVQGAGDGYTF. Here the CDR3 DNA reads TGCAGTGCTAGAGTGCAGGGGGCTGGGGATGGCTACACCTTC.